This T cell receptor beta chain appears in the sequencing data of a study of response to subunit inactivated influenza vaccine. Germline V gives CDR1 DFQATT, CDR2 SNEGSKA (reference sequence). After removal of 1 base from V and 2 bases from J, the junction contained 6 bases not matched to a gene. The CDR3 is 16 residues long. Whole-study results and caveats: There was a suggestion from the authors that each seasonal influenza vaccination recruits few new T cells.

In TCRdb, the RT-PCR reads were re-called with MiXCR into one record per CDR3 protein. The data hold approximately 700,000 distinct CDR3 sequences, with roughly 14% observed a single time. In its sample, this clonotype was seen a few times. Its specificity is unknown. Sequenced material: PBMCs from blood, taken roughly 2 weeks before vaccination. V gene TRBV20-1 combines with J gene TRBJ2-3, with TRBD2 identical over 10 bases. This TCR was recovered from a man aged 50 to 59 who received an inactivated influenza vaccine. CDR3 DNA sequence: TGCAGTGCTAGAGTGGCTAGCGGGGGACTCACAGATACGCAGTATTTT. Amino acid sequence: CSARVASGGLTDTQYF.